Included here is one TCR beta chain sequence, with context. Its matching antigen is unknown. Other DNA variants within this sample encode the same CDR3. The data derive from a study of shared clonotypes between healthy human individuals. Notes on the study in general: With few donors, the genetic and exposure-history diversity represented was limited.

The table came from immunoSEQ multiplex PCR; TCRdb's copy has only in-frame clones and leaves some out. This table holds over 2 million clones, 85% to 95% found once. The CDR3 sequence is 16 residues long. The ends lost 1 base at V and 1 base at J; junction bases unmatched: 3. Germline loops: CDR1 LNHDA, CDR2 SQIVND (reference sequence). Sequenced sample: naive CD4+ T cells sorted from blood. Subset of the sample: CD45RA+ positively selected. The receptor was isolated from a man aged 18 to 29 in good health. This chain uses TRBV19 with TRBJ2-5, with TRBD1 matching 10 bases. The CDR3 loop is CASSIGGTGVQETQYF. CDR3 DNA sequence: TGTGCCAGTAGTATAGGAGGGACAGGGGTCCAAGAGACCCAGTACTTC.